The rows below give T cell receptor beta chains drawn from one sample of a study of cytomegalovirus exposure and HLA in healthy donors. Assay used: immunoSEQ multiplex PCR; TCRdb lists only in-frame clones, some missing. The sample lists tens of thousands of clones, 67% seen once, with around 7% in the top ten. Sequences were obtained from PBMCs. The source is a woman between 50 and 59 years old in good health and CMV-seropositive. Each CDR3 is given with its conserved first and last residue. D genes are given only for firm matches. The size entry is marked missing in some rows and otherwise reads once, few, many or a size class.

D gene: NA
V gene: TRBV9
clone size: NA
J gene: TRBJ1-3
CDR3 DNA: TGTGCCAGCAGCGTAGCCCTCTCGGGGGTGCAGGGAAACACCATATATTTT
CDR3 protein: CASSVALSGVQGNTIYF

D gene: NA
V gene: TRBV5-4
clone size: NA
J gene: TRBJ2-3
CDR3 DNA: TGTGCCAGCAGCTTGGCAAGCGGGCCCACAGATACGCAGTATTTT
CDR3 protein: CASSLASGPTDTQYF

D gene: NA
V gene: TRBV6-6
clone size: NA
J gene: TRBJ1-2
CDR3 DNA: TGTGCCAGCACAAGGGGAAACTATGGCTACACCTTC
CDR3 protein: CASTRGNYGYTF

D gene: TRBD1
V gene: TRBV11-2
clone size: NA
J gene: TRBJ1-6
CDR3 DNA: TGTGCCAGCAGTCAGACAGGGGAAGCGGATAATTCACCCCTCCACTTT
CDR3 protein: CASSQTGEADNSPLHF

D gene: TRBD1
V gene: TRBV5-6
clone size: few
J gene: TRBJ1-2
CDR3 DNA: TGTGCCAGCAGTCGACAGGGCGGCTATGGCTACACCTTC
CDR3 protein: CASSRQGGYGYTF

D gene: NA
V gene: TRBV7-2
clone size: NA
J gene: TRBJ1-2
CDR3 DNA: TGTGCCAGCAGCTTTGCCTCCCGCTCGGGGGTCACCTTC
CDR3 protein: CASSFASRSGVTF

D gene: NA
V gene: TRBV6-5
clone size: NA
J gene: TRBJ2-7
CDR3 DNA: TGTGCCAGCAGTTACGCTGGGGCGGAAACGGGCGAGCAGTACTTC
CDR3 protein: CASSYAGAETGEQYF

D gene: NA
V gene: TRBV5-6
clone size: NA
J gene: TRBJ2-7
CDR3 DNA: TGTGCCAGCAGCCCCCGGACACGTGCGTCCTACGAGCAGTACTTC
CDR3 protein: CASSPRTRASYEQYF

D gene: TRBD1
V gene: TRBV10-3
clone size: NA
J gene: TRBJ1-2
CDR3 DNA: TGTGCCATCAGTGAGTCGACGGGACAGGATCATGGGGGCTACACCTTC
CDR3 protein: CAISESTGQDHGGYTF

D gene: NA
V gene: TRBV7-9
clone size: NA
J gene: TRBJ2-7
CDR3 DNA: TGTGCCAGCAGCCATACCAGTACCTACGAGCAGTACTTC
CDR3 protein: CASSHTSTYEQYF

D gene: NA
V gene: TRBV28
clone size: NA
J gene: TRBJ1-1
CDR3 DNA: TGTGCCAGCAGTTTAGGCGGGGTTGGGGGGACTGAAGCTTTCTTT
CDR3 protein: CASSLGGVGGTEAFF

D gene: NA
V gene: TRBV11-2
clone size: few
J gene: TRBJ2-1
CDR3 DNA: TGTGCCAGCAGCTTATCAGGGCCTCCTTCCTACAATGAGCAGTTCTTC
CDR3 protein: CASSLSGPPSYNEQFF

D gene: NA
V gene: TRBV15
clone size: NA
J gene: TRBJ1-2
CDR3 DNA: TGTGCCACCAGCAGAGGGGGAGAAGGCTACACCTTC
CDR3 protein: CATSRGGEGYTF

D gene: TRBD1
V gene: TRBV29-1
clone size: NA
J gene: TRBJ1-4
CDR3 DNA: TGCTTAATAGGGGGCGGTGAAAAACTGTTTTTT
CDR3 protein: CLIGGGEKLFF

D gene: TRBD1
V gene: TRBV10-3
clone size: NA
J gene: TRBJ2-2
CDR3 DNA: TGTGCCATCAGTGCGGGACAGACCACTGGGGAGCTGTTTTTT
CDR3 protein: CAISAGQTTGELFF

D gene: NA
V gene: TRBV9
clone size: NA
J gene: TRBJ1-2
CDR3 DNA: TGTGCCAGCAGCGATACCAGGGGAGAATATGGCTACACCTTC
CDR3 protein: CASSDTRGEYGYTF

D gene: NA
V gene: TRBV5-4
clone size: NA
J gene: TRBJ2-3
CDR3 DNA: TGTGCCAGCAGCTGGATGGGCAGCACAGATACGCAGTATTTT
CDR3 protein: CASSWMGSTDTQYF

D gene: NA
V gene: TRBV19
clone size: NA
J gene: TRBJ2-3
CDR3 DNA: TGTGCCAGTAGTCCCTACAACAGAGTGCCAGATACGCAGTATTTT
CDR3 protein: CASSPYNRVPDTQYF

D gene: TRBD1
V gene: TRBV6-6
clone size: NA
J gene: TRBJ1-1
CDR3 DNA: TGTGCCAGCAGTTTACAGGGGGGGGGAACTGAAGCTTTCTTT
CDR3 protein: CASSLQGGGTEAFF

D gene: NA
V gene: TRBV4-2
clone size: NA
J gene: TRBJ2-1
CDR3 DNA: TGTGCCAGCAGCCAAGACCCTCATGAGCAGTTCTTC
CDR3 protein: CASSQDPHEQFF

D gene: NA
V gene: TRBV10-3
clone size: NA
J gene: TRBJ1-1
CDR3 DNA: TGTGCCATCAGTGGACAGGTGATCGGCACTGAAGCTTTCTTT
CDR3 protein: CAISGQVIGTEAFF

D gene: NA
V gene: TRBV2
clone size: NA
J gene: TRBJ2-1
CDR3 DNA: TGTGCCAGCAGTGAGTGGCGGTATGAGCAGTTCTTC
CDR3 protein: CASSEWRYEQFF

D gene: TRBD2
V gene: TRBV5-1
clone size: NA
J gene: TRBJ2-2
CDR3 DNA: TGCGCCAGCAGCTTCCGCGGGGGGACGTACACCGGGGAGCTGTTTTTT
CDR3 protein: CASSFRGGTYTGELFF

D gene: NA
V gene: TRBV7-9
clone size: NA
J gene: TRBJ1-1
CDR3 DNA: TGTGCCAGCAGCCCTCCAGGGGCGATGGGCACTGAAGCTTTCTTT
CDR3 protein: CASSPPGAMGTEAFF

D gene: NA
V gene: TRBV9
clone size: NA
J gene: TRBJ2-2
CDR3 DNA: TGTGCCAGCAGCGCAGAGGACACCGGGGAGCTGTTTTTT
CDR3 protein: CASSAEDTGELFF

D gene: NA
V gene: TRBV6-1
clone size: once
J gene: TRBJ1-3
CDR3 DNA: TGTGCCAGCAGTGATGGTGTTTTGCGGGTCGAGGTGGCTGGAAACACCATATATTTT
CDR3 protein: CASSDGVLRVEVAGNTIYF

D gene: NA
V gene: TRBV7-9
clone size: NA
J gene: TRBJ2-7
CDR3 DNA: TGTGCCAGCAGCTTAGATGAGTACGAGCAGTACTTC
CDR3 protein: CASSLDEYEQYF

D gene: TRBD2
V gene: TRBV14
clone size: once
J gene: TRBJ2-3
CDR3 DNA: TGTGCCAGCAGTCCGGGGGGGCCGGCTAGCACAGATACGCAGTATTTT
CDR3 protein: CASSPGGPASTDTQYF

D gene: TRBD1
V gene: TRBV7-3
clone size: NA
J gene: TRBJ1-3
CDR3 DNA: TGTGCCAGCAGCTCCGGGACAGGATCAGGAAACACCATATATTTT
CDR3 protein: CASSSGTGSGNTIYF

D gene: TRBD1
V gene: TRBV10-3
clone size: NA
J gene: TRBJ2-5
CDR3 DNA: TGTGCCATGGGACAGGGGGACAAAGAGACCCAGTACTTC
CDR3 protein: CAMGQGDKETQYF

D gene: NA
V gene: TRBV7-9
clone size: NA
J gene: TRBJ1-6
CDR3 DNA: TGTTCCAGCAGCTCGTTTAGCTCCTATAATTCACCCCTCCACTTT
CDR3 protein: CSSSSFSSYNSPLHF

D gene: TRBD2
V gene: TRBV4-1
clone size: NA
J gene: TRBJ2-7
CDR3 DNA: TGCGCCAGCAGCCCCGACCTAGCGGGGGGTTACGAGCAGTACTTC
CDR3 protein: CASSPDLAGGYEQYF

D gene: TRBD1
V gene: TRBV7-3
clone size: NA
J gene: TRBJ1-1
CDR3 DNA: TGTGCCAGCAGCATACAGGGGACAGGAACTGAAGCTTTCTTT
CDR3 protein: CASSIQGTGTEAFF

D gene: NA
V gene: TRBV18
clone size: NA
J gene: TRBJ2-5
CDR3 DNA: TGTGCCAGCTCTCCTAACTTCCGGGACCAAGAGACCCAGTACTTC
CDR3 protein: CASSPNFRDQETQYF

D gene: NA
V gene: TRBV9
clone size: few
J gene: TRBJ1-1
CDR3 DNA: TGTGCCAGCAGCGTAGTTTTAGGATTGGCAGGGGTAATAGGCACTGAAGCTTTCTTT
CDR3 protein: CASSVVLGLAGVIGTEAFF

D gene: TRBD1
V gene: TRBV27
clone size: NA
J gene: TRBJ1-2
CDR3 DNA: TGTGCCAGCAGATATAAGGGACAGGGCAATCCATCTAACTATGGCTACACCTTC
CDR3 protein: CASRYKGQGNPSNYGYTF

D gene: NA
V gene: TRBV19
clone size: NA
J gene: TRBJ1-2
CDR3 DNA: TGTGCCAGTAGTAGCGAGGCGTCGTATAACTATGGCTACACCTTC
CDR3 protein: CASSSEASYNYGYTF

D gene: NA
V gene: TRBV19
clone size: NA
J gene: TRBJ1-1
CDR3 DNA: TGTGCCAGTAGTCATGGCGGTTACACTGAAGCTTTCTTT
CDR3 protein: CASSHGGYTEAFF

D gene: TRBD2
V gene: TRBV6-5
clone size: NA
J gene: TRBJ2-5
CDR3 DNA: TGTGCCAGCAGTTATCCCGGGGGGGAGACCCAGTACTTC
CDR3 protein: CASSYPGGETQYF

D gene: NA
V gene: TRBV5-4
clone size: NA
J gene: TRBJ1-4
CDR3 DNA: TGTGCCAGCAGCTACGAACCGGGACAAGTTAATGAAAAACTGTTTTTT
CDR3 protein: CASSYEPGQVNEKLFF

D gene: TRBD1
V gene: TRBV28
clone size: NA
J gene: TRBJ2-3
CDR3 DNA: TGTGCCAGCAACGAAGGGGGCTTGAGAGATACGCAGTATTTT
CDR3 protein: CASNEGGLRDTQYF

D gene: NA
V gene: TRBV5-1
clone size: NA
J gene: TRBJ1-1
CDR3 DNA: TGCGCCAGCAGCTTTACATCGAACACTGAAGCTTTCTTT
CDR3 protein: CASSFTSNTEAFF

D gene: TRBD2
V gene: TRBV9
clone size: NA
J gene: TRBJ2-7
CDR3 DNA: TGTGCCAGCAGCCCCGGGGGGGATACGACCTACGAGCAGTACTTC
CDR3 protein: CASSPGGDTTYEQYF

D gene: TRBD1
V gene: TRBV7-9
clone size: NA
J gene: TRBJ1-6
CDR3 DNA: TGTGCCAGCAGCTCGACAGGGGCAGGTGATTCACCCCTCCACTTT
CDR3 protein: CASSSTGAGDSPLHF

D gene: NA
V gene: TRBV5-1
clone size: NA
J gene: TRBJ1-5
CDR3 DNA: TGCGCCAGCAGCTTAACAGGTTTTGACAATCAGCCCCAGCATTTT
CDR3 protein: CASSLTGFDNQPQHF

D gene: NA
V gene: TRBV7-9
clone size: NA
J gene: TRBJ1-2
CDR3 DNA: TGTGCCAGCAGCTTAGCCGCGGGTGGTGGCTACACCTTC
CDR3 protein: CASSLAAGGGYTF

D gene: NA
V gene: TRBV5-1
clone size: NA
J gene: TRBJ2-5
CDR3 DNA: TGCGCCAGCAGCTCTGATCCCGGGACTGAAGAGACCCAGTACTTC
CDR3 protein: CASSSDPGTEETQYF

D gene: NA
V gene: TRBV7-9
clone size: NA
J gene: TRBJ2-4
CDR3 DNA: TGTGCCAGCAGCTTAGACAGGGCCACAACCGAGGCCAAAAACATTCAGTACTTC
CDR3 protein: CASSLDRATTEAKNIQYF

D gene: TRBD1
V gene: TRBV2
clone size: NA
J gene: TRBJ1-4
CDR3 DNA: TGTGCCAGCAGTAGGGACAGGTTAAATGAAAAACTGTTTTTT
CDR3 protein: CASSRDRLNEKLFF

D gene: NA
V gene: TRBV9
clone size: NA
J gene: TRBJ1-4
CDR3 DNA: TGTGCCAGCAGCCCAGCGGGTGCAACTAATGAAAAACTGTTTTTT
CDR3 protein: CASSPAGATNEKLFF

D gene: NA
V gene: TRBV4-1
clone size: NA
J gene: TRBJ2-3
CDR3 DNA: TGCGCCAGCAGCCAAGATGGAGGGGCCGATACGCAGTATTTT
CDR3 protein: CASSQDGGADTQYF

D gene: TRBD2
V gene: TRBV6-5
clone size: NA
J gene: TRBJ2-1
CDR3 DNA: TGTGCCAGCAGCCGCGGGGGGTTGGGCTACAATGAGCAGTTCTTC
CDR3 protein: CASSRGGLGYNEQFF

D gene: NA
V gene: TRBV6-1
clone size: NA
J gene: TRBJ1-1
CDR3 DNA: TGTGCCAGCAGTGAGTCGGGACACGCAGCTTTCTTT
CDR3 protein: CASSESGHAAFF

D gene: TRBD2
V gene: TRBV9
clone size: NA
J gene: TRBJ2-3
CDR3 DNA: TGTGCCAGCAGCGCGGGGACTAGCGGGACAGATACGCAGTATTTT
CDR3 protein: CASSAGTSGTDTQYF

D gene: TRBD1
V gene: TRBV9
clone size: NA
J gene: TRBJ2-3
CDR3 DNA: TGTGCCAGCAGCGTCCAACCCGCCGTCCTCTCCGGGACAGGGGATTTGGGTACGCAGTATTTT
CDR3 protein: CASSVQPAVLSGTGDLGTQYF